This TCR beta chain was observed in a study of Graves' ophthalmopathy and Graves' hyperthyroidism. In the study overall: Peripheral blood was obtained at first diagnosis, ahead of any treatment.

Between the trimmed V and J ends, which lost 4 bases and 5 bases, there was a span of 15 bases. Germline V gene data show CDR1 as MNHNS and CDR2 as SASEGT. The CDR3 sequence is 14 residues long. Ophthalmopathy absent within 18 months of follow-up marked hyperthyroidism as stable. Diagnosis relied on clinical symptoms, serum thyroxine, TRAb, thyroid ultrasound and orbital computed tomography. Amplification of the TCR beta CDR3 regions used RNA transcripts (as template). The first round was an RT-PCR with HTBI primers, and the second round was a multiplex PCR. Using its own MiXCR run on the multiplex PCR reads, TCRdb lists one record per CDR3 protein. Among roughly 380,000 distinct CDR3 sequences listed, approximately 15% were seen once.

The V and J genes are TRBV6-1 and TRBJ2-7, with a possible D match to TRBD2 (6 bases). The specimen was peripheral blood. This receptor was identified in a woman between 18 and 29 years old with stable Graves' hyperthyroidism. The CDR3: CASSGLRRANEQYF. In nucleotides, the CDR3 is TGTGCCAGCAGTGGTTTGAGGAGGGCCAACGAGCAGTACTTC.